Listed below are T cell receptor beta chains from one sample, sequenced in a study of T cells of healthy individuals. TCRdb reanalysed the 5' RACE reads using MiXCR and keeps one entry per CDR3 protein. The sample consists of 100,000 or so distinct CDR3 sequences, roughly a sixth of them appearing once. These TCRs come from a human donor in good health. Each CDR3 is given with its conserved first and last residue.

J gene	V gene	CDR3 protein
TRBJ2-3	TRBV28	CASSPLGTGWEDTQYF
TRBJ2-7	TRBV7-9	CASSPGQWGYEQYF
TRBJ1-2	TRBV12-3/TRBV12-4	CASRDREGYTF
TRBJ2-2	TRBV29-1	CSVSDTGELFF
TRBJ2-1	TRBV20-1	CSALYDRGLFLNEQFF
TRBJ1-1	TRBV27	CASSLTGGRTEAFF
TRBJ1-1	TRBV4-2	CASSRGSNTEAFF
TRBJ2-5	TRBV5-1	CASSSQGAQETQYF
TRBJ2-5	TRBV29-1	CSVDFFETQYF
TRBJ1-1	TRBV7-2	CASSSAGPWAEAFF
TRBJ2-2	TRBV20-1	CSARFNTGELFF
TRBJ2-3	TRBV7-8	CASTQQDSLDTQYF
TRBJ2-2	TRBV29-1	CSAGDRSAGELFF
TRBJ2-1	TRBV6-5	CASSRGGGVQFF
TRBJ2-7	TRBV4-3	CASSQGTSGAYEQYF
TRBJ1-5	TRBV7-9	CASSFSGLGGNQPQHF
TRBJ2-5	TRBV4-2	CASSQQGTGVQETQYF
TRBJ2-3	TRBV4-2	CASSRTGAATDTQYF
TRBJ1-1	TRBV6-2/TRBV6-3	CASNHRDKVGAFF
TRBJ1-6	TRBV7-9	CASSGTGTNSPLHF
TRBJ2-2	TRBV11-1	CASSHQGYGELFF
TRBJ2-3	TRBV7-8	CASSLRRAVVLLQYF
TRBJ2-7	TRBV4-3	CVSSQDGATYEQYF
TRBJ2-3	TRBV4-3	CASSQDSSSTDTQYF
TRBJ2-7	TRBV29-1	CSVLTGSYSYEQYF
TRBJ2-7	TRBV20-1	CSARTSGGHYEQYF
TRBJ1-2	TRBV7-2	CASSANYGYTF
TRBJ2-2	TRBV11-2	CASSLYSGGELFF
TRBJ2-3	TRBV5-1	CASSLARAGRVTDTQYF
TRBJ1-1	TRBV2	CASRGGTEAFF
TRBJ2-3	TRBV7-2	CASSRLLAGEADTQYF
TRBJ2-5	TRBV6-5	CASSSQVIPSSTQYF
TRBJ2-3	TRBV6-6	CASSYSPEGLTDTQYF
TRBJ2-7	TRBV18	CASSTTGAEQGSYEQYF
TRBJ2-5	TRBV27	CASSPREGQETQYF
TRBJ2-7	TRBV14	CASSPPGNEMYEQYF
TRBJ1-1	TRBV20-1	CSARSLRDSLNTEAFF
TRBJ2-4	TRBV4-3	CASSQDQGNIQYF
TRBJ2-1	TRBV28	CASRGAQELNEQFF
TRBJ1-1	TRBV28	CASSLWYRNTEAFF
TRBJ2-7	TRBV5-6	CASSQGTVGTGAKEQYF
TRBJ2-3	TRBV4-3	CASSLLAGADTQYF
TRBJ2-3	TRBV5-6	CASSLISREPSTDTQYF
TRBJ1-5	TRBV2	CASTLSGARGNQPQHF
TRBJ2-2	TRBV6-2/TRBV6-3	CASSYQGASWELFF
TRBJ2-7	TRBV18	CASSSGLAGSHEQYF
TRBJ2-7	TRBV7-2	CASSLGLATYEQYF
TRBJ1-2	TRBV7-2	CAISPGAYGYTF
TRBJ2-1	TRBV3-1	CASSQQLGPSSYNEQFF
TRBJ2-2	TRBV6-2/TRBV6-3	CATTLAANTGELFF
TRBJ2-7	TRBV7-6	CASSPGGFSYEQYF
TRBJ2-7	TRBV20-1	CSASGRGGHEQYF
TRBJ1-4	TRBV28	CASSLRPRGARNEKLFF